This TCR beta chain was sequenced for a study of cytomegalovirus exposure and HLA in healthy donors. General study findings and limits: In vitro work confirmed that a few CMV-associated chains recognize CMV antigens.

After removal of 6 bases from V and 4 bases from J, the junction contained 7 bases not matched to a gene. This CDR3 region has 16 residues. Germline values: CDR1 MGHRA, CDR2 YSYEKL. A remark on this clone: No antigen is known for it.

Sequencing was performed with immunoSEQ multiplex PCR; in TCRdb, only in-frame clones are kept and a portion is missing. Altogether approximately 150,000 clones are present, 70% to 90% being singletons, with the ten largest covering around 3.4%. The sequencing input was PBMCs. This TCR was sampled from a woman aged 18-29 years in good health and CMV-seropositive. The V call is TRBV4-1, the J call TRBJ2-4, with 12 bases lining up with TRBD2. The DNA of the CDR3 is TGCGCCAGCAGAACGCTAGCGGGAGGGCGGAAAAACATTCAGTACTTC. Its protein is CASRTLAGGRKNIQYF.